This section outlines one T cell receptor beta chain sequence together with its context. These data belong to a study of blood T cell repertoires in COVID-19. As processed by the authors: Quantification of nucleated cells was approximated via reference gene primer amplification. Profiling relied on immunoSEQ multiplex PCR, and the TCRdb table lists in-frame clones only, not all of them. That table furnishes V, J and clone size, whereas the DNA furnished D and trimming. This sample yields about 370,000 clones, of which around 87% are seen a single time; 8.5% to 12% belongs to the top ten. This receptor was identified in a woman aged 30 to 39 with COVID-19, enrolled during active disease. Sequenced sample: peripheral blood.

In DNA, the CDR3 is TGTGCCAGCAGTTTAGAGCTCCCGTCCTATAATTCACCCCTCCACTTT. Translating it yields CASSLELPSYNSPLHF. The chain links TRBV28 to TRBJ1-6; D is uncertain. The CDR3 spans 16 residues. Trimming pared 2 bases from V and 1 base from J, leaving 9 bases between. Germline V gene sequence: CDR1 MDHEN, CDR2 SYDVKM.